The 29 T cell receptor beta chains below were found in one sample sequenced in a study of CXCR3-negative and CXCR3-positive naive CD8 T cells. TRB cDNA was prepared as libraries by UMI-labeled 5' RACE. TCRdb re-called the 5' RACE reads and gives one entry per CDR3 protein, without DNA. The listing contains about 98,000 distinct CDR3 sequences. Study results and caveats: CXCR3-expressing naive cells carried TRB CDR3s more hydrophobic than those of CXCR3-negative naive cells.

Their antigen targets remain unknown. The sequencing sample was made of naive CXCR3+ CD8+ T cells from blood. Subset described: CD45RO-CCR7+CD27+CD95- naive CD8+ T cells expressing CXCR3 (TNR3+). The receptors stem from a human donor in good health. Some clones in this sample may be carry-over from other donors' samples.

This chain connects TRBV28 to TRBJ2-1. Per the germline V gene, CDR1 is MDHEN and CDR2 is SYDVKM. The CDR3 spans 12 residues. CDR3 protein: CASSFGSDEQFF.

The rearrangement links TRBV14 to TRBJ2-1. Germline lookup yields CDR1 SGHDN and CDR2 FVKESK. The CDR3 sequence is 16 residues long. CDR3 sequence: CASSRPGSSSYNEQFF.

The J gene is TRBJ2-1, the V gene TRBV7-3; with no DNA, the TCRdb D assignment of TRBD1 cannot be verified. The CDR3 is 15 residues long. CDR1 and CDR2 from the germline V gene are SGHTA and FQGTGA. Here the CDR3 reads CASSLVRRGHNEQFF.

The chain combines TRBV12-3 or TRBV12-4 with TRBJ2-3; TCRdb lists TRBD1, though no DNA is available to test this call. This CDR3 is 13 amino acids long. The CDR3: CASTPGATDTQYF.

The chain's CDR3 is CASSYFLGQDEKLFF. The chain is built from TRBV6-5 and TRBJ1-4. The length of the CDR3 is 15 residues. Germline CDR1 and CDR2: MNHEY and SVGAGI.

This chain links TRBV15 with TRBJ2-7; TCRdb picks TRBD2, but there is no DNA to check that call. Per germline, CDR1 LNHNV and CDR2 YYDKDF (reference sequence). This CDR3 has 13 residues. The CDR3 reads CATIEREGGEQYF. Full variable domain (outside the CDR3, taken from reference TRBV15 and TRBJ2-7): DAMVIQNPRYQVTQFGKPVTLSCSQTLNHNVMYWYQQKSSQAPKLLFHYYDKDFNNEADTPDNFQSRRPNTSFCFLDIRSPGLGDTAMYLCATIEREGGEQYFGPGTRLTVT.

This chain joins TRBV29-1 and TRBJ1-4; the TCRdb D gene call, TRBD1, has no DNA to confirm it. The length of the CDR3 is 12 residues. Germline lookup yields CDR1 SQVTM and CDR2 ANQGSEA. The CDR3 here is CSVVGRGLELFF.

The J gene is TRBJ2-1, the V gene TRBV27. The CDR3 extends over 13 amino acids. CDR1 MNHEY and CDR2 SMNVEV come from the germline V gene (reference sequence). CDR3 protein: CASSFTAYNEQFF.

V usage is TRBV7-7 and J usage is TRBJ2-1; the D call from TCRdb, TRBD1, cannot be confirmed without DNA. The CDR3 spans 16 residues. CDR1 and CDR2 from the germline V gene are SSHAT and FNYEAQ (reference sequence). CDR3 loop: CASSLAPGQEYNEQFF.

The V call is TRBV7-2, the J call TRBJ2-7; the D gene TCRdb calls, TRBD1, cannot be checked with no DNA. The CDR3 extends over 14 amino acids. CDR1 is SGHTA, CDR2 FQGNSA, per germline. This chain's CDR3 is CASSPGEFTYEQYF.

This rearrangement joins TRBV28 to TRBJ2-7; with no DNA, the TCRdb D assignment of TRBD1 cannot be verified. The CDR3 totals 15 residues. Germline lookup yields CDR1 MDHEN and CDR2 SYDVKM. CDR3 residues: CASSLVRGSEYEQYF.

This CDR3 is CSVGVPAAGNNEQLF. The chain is built from TRBV29-1 and TRBJ2-1; TCRdb reports TRBD1, a call that lacks DNA to check it against. Germline lookup yields CDR1 SQVTM and CDR2 ANQGSEA. This CDR3 contains 15 residues.

CDR3 loop: CSVEGGRSFLAKNIQYF. The rearrangement joins TRBV29-1 to TRBJ2-4; TCRdb lists TRBD1, though no DNA is available to test this call. Germline loops: CDR1 SQVTM, CDR2 ANQGSEA. The CDR3 loop spans 17 amino acids.

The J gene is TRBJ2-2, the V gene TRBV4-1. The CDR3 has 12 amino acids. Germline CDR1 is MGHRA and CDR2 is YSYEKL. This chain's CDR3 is CASSQVTGELFF.

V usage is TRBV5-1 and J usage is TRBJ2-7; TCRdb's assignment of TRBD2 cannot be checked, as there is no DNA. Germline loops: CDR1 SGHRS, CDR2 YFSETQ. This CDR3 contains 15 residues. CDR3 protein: CASSQREGDTYEQYF. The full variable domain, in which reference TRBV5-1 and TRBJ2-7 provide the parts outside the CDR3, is KAGVTQTPRYLIKTRGQQVTLSCSPISGHRSVSWYQQTPGQGLQFLFEYFSETQRNKGNFPGRFSGRQFSNSRSEMNVSTLELGDSALYLCASSQREGDTYEQYFGPGTRLTVT.

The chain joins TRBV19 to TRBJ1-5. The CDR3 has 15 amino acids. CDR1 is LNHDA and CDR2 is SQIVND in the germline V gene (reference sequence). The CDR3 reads CASSSGVGIYQPQHF. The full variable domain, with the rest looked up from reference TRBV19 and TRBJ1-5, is DGGITQSPKYLFRKEGQNVTLSCEQNLNHDAMYWYRQDPGQGLRLIYYSQIVNDFQKGDIAEGYSVSREKKESFPLTVTSAQKNPTAFYLCASSSGVGIYQPQHFGDGTRLSIL.

The CDR3 is CASTGGVSPEAFF. The gene calls are TRBV7-9 and TRBJ1-1; the D call of TRBD1 rests on TCRdb alone, since no DNA is present to check it. The CDR3 sequence is 13 residues long. CDR1 and CDR2 (germline): SEHNR, FQNEAQ (reference sequence).

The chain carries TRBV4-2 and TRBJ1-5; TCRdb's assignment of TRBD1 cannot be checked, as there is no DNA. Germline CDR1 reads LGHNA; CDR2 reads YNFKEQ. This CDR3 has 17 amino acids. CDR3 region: CASSQEIVGAGNQPQHF.

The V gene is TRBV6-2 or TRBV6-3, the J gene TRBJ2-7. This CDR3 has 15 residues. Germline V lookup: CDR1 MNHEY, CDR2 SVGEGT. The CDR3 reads CASRFFKKPDYERYF.

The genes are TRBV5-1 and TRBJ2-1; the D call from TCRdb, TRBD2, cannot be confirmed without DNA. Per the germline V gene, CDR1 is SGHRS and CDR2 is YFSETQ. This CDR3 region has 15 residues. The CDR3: CASSPAGTGEDEQLF.

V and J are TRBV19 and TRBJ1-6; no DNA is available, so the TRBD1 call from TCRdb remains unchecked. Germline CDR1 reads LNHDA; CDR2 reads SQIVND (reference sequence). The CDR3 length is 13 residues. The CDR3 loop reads CASSPRVDSPLHF.

The CDR3: CSVDQVVGTGLYNEQFF. The rearrangement joins TRBV29-1 to TRBJ2-1; TCRdb returns TRBD1, unconfirmable since there is no DNA. The CDR3 runs 17 residues. Germline CDR1 reads SQVTM; CDR2 reads ANQGSEA.

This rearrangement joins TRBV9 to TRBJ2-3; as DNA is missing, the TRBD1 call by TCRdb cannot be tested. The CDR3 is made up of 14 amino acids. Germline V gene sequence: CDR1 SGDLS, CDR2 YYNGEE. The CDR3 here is CASSVEAGTDTQYF.

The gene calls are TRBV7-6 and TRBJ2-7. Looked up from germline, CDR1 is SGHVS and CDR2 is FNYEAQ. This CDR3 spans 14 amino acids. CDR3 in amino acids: CASSPIATTYEQYF.

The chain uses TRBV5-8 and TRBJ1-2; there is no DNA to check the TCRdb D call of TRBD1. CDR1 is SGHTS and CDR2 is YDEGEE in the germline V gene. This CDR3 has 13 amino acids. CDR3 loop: CASSLEWGDGYTF.

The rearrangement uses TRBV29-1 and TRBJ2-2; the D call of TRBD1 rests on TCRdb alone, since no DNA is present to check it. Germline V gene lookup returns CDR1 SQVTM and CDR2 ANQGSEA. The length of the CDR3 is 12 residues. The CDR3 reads CSAPTGAGELFF.

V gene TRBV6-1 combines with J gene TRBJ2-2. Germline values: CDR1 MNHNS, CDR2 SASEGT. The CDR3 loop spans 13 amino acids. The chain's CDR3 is CASGDLFVGELFF.

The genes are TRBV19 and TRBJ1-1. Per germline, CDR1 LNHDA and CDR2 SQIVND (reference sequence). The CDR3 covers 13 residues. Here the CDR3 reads CASTLTGTTEAFF.

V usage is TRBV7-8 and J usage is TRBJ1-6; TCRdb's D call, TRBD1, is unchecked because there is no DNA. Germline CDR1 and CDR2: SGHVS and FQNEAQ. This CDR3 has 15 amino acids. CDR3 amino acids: CASSPDINVDSPLHF.